This T cell receptor beta chain was sequenced in a study of blood T cell repertoires in COVID-19 (dated by TCRdb to the early 2020s). Turning to the overall study: Collaborator samples came from the United States, Italy and Spain and covered acute and convalescent phases of COVID-19. The material from the prospective study consisted of cDNA or gDNA derived from T cells, B-cell-depleted T cells, or PBMCs. Deeply sampled blood TCRbeta repertoires from subjects exposed to, actively infected with, or recovered from COVID-19 were included in the dataset. The repertoires were released in a freely available public database intended as a resource for research on the immune response to SARS-CoV-2. The samples were drawn from the first 160 participants of the ongoing ImmuneRACE study and from under 1,500 subjects provided by 6 global collaborators. Sample metadata almost always included a de-identified subject ID, COVID-19 status, age in years and sex. HLA class I and class II types, where available, came from metadata supplied by the sample provider rather than from assay-based typing.

Concerning this clone: The antigen it recognizes is unknown. Qualities for individual bases were not recorded, and no much larger clone is one base off.

The full study reports these points: Clinical and demographic metadata were provided uncurated, with the amount varying by source and participant.

In Seattle, one collaborating source enrolled patients while the infection was active and tracked those patients longitudinally over the course of disease. Each collaborating institution followed its own protocols to collect whole blood in K2EDTA tubes. For TCRbeta analysis, collaborators shipped samples in one of three forms: frozen whole blood, isolated PBMCs, or DNA extracted from either of those sample types. The immunoSEQ Assay, a bias-controlled multiplex PCR, was used to amplify TCRbeta CDR3 regions from genomic DNA. Per the authors' processing: The number of nucleated cells in each sample was estimated from the amplification of reference gene primers within the assay. To quantify the absolute abundance of each unique TCRbeta CDR3 rearrangement, sequence reads were collapsed and filtered. For each sample, productive Simpson clonality was calculated as the square root of Simpson's diversity index over productive rearrangements. TCRdb provides this immuneACCESS table in a form limited to in-frame rearrangements. Some clones are lacking; in checked studies, under half of them reflect an unresolved V gene, and why the rest are absent is not known. V and J calls and clone size are given by that table; D and trimming were obtained from the DNA. A total of about 97,000 clones appear in this sample, approximately 86% of them only once. Roughly 2% of the sample goes to the ten largest clones.

Sequenced: peripheral blood. The source is a man in his forties or fifties with COVID-19, enrolled during active disease.

The CDR3 region: CASSSTGTSGGTQYF. The bases read TGCGCCAGCAGCTCCACCGGGACTAGCGGCGGGACCCAGTACTTC. The chain is made from TRBV10-2 and TRBJ2-5; TRBD2 fits 11 bases in the junction. Compared with germline, V lacks 6 bases and J lacks 7 bases; bases without a gene match: 10. From a lookup of the germline V gene, CDR1 and CDR2 are WSHSY and SAAADI. Measured from the cysteine to the phenylalanine, the CDR3 is 15 residues long. The kept DNA is CDR3 alone, 45 bases in frame from the first base.